This TCR beta chain came from a study of blood T cell repertoires in COVID-19. Enrolled through a virtual design, the participants were between 18 and 89 years of age and came from some 26 US areas. Germline V gene data show CDR1 as SGHTA and CDR2 as FQGNSA. The V and J ends lost 1 base and 4 bases, in that order; junction bases with no gene match: 9. The CDR3 extends over 16 amino acids. In the original workflow: How many nucleated cells were present was estimated from reference gene primer amplification. Some clones are missing from TCRdb's copy, which holds only in-frame ones; the method was immunoSEQ multiplex PCR. The V and J calls and clone size are taken from that table; D and trimming were inferred from the DNA. The repertoire holds roughly 130,000 clones, with about 80% as singletons.

Sequencing input: PBMCs or T cells enriched from blood (not recorded which). The rearrangement links TRBV7-2 to TRBJ2-7; 8 bases are a match to TRBD1. This clonotype was sampled from a man aged 50-60 years who had recovered from COVID-19. DNA of the CDR3: TGTGCCAGCAGCTTAGGGGACAGGAGGGCGGGATACGAGCAGTACTTC. This sequence encodes CASSLGDRRAGYEQYF.